Presented here are 20 T cell receptor beta chains from one specimen sequenced in a study of blood T cell repertoires in COVID-19. Assay: immunoSEQ multiplex PCR; the TCRdb copy retains only in-frame clones and omits some. The sample has under 200,000 clones, approximately 80% seen once; the top ten hold 7% to 10%. The material sequenced was peripheral blood. The source is a man aged 55 to 69 with acute or convalescent COVID-19.

The rearrangement joins TRBV6-5 to TRBJ2-7, with 8 bases fitting TRBD2. The germline V gene has CDR1 MNHEY and CDR2 SVGAGI. Germline trimming cut 4 bases from V and 4 bases from J; bases unmatched to any gene: 6. This CDR3 contains 14 residues. DNA of the CDR3: TGTGCCAGCAGTTTCGGCGGGGGGCTTTACGAGCAGTACTTC. Translation gives CASSFGGGLYEQYF.

V is TRBV5-1 and J is TRBJ1-2; 8 nucleotides align to TRBD1. V was clipped by 4 bases and J by 7 bases; unmatched bases: 9. CDR1 SGHRS and CDR2 YFSETQ come from the germline V gene. The CDR3 spans 14 residues. The CDR3 here is CASSTDGQGGGYTF. The CDR3 bases are TGCGCCAGCAGCACGGACGGACAGGGAGGTGGCTACACCTTC.

This chain links TRBV6-5 with TRBJ1-4, with TRBD1 matching over 9 bases. This CDR3 has 13 amino acids. CDR1 is MNHEY and CDR2 is SVGAGI in the germline V gene. The trim removed 4 bases at V and 7 bases at J, leaving 1 base unmatched. CDR3 sequence reads: CASSWTGAEKLFF. The CDR3 nucleotides read TGTGCCAGCAGTTGGACAGGGGCTGAAAAACTGTTTTTT.

This clone came up a few times. This CDR3 is CASSMGGETQYF. The CDR3 DNA reads as TGTGCCAGTAGTATGGGGGGAGAGACCCAGTACTTC. The chain joins TRBV19 to TRBJ2-5; a weak D match, TRBD2 (6 bases). Deletions cut 3 bases from V and 4 bases from J, with 6 bases between. This CDR3 is built from 12 residues. The germline gives CDR1 LNHDA, CDR2 SQIVND (reference sequence). Variable domain in full (rest from reference TRBV19 and TRBJ2-5): DGGITQSPKYLFRKEGQNVTLSCEQNLNHDAMYWYRQDPGQGLRLIYYSQIVNDFQKGDIAEGYSVSREKKESFPLTVTSAQKNPTAFYLCASSMGGETQYFGPGTRLLVL.

The J gene is TRBJ2-7, the V gene TRBV5-8, with D perhaps matching TRBD2 (5 bases). Trimming shortened V by 3 bases and J by 0 bases, and 10 bases separated the two germline ends. CDR1 is SGHTS, CDR2 YDEGEE, per germline. This CDR3 spans 14 amino acids. CDR3 nucleotides: TGTGCCAGCAGCTATGAGGGTGGCTCCTACGAGCAGTACTTC. It yields the protein CASSYEGGSYEQYF. Full variable domain (missing parts from reference TRBV5-8 and TRBJ2-7): EAGVTQSPTHLIKTRGQQATLRCSPISGHTSVYWYQQALGLGLQFLLWYDEGEERNRGNFPPRFSGRQFPNYSSELNVNALELEDSALYLCASSYEGGSYEQYFGPGTRLTVT.

This clone has more than one count but fewer than ten. The chain is built from TRBV27 and TRBJ1-6; 7 nucleotides agree with TRBD1. CDR3 size: 12 residues. V trimming: 5 bases; J trimming: 10 bases; junction bases outside the gene matches: 2. Germline V gene data show CDR1 as MNHEY and CDR2 as SMNVEV (reference sequence). The CDR3 here is CASSTQGSPLHF. CDR3 nucleotide sequence: TGTGCCAGCAGTACACAGGGGTCACCCCTCCACTTT.

This clone was seen just once. J is TRBJ1-1 and V is TRBV27, with TRBD1 identical over 9 bases. The CDR3 covers 17 residues. J gave up 1 base and V 5 bases, and 11 bases lay outside the gene matches. The V gene's germline CDR1 is MNHEY and CDR2 SMNVEV (reference sequence). CDR3 sequence reads: CASSGTGRISGNTEAFF. CDR3 nucleotides: TGTGCCAGCAGTGGGACAGGGAGAATCTCGGGGAACACTGAAGCTTTCTTT.

V usage is TRBV4-3 and J usage is TRBJ2-5, with D perhaps TRBD1 (6 bases). The CDR3 length is 15 residues. The germline gives CDR1 LGHNA, CDR2 YSLEER. The V and J ends lost 0 bases and 2 bases respectively, with 10 bases between them. CDR3 protein: CASSQDQGQQETQYF. The CDR3 DNA follows: TGCGCCAGCAGCCAAGATCAAGGACAGCAAGAGACCCAGTACTTC.

The chain uses TRBV9 and TRBJ2-5; 8 nucleotides match TRBD1. CDR1 and CDR2 from the germline V gene are SGDLS and YYNGEE. The V segment lost 5 bases and the J segment 2 bases; nucleotides outside the gene matches: 8. The CDR3 covers 15 residues. The CDR3 here is CASSVGTGKQETQYF. In DNA form, the CDR3 reads TGTGCCAGCAGTGTCGGGACAGGAAAACAAGAGACCCAGTACTTC.

The chain employs TRBV12-5 and TRBJ1-3, with D unclear. Trimming removed 1 base from V and 7 bases from J, with 8 bases in between. Germline CDR1 is LGHNT and CDR2 is FRNRAP. The CDR3 length is 13 residues. The CDR3 protein is CASGLGAGNTIYF. In DNA form, the CDR3 reads TGTGCTAGTGGTTTGGGGGCAGGTAACACCATATATTTT.

CDR3 protein: CASSLRGSGVNEQFF. In DNA form, the CDR3 reads TGTGCCAGCAGTTTACGAGGTAGCGGGGTCAATGAGCAGTTCTTC. The rearrangement links TRBV28 to TRBJ2-1; TRBD2 matches at 8 bases. CDR3 size: 15 residues. Trimming removed 2 bases from V and 6 bases from J; junction bases left unmatched: 6. Looked up from germline, CDR1 is MDHEN and CDR2 is SYDVKM.

The J gene is TRBJ1-1, the V gene TRBV6-1; D remains unclear. Germline V gene sequence: CDR1 MNHNS, CDR2 SASEGT. Trimming stripped 1 base from V and 4 bases from J, with 22 bases between. The CDR3 covers 18 residues. The CDR3 nucleotides are TGTGCCAGCAGTGAAGAGTCCCCCCACACGGCTGGAGGCACTGAAGCTTTCTTT. It specifies CASSEESPHTAGGTEAFF.

This chain links TRBV19 with TRBJ1-6, with a possible D match to TRBD1 (6 bases). The CDR3 loop spans 15 amino acids. V dropped 3 bases and J dropped 7 bases, with 13 bases sitting between them. Germline V gene sequence: CDR1 LNHDA, CDR2 SQIVND (reference sequence). The CDR3 reads CASSIQGQTNSPLHF. CDR3 coding DNA: TGTGCCAGTAGTATTCAGGGACAAACAAATTCACCCCTCCACTTT.

The chain employs TRBV7-6 and TRBJ2-3; D unclear. The CDR3 has 14 residues. V lost 1 base and J 2 bases, leaving 7 bases between the germline ends. Germline CDR1 reads SGHVS; CDR2 reads FNYEAQ. Written as DNA, the CDR3 is TGTGCCAGCAGCTTAGGGAGAAACACAGATACGCAGTATTTT. It codes for CASSLGRNTDTQYF.

This chain connects TRBV10-3 to TRBJ1-2; 11 nucleotides match TRBD1. With V trimmed by 0 bases and J by 7 bases, 4 bases remained unmatched. The CDR3 is 15 residues long. Germline CDR1 reads ENHRY; CDR2 reads SYGVKD. This CDR3 is CAISESYGTGGGYTF. Here the CDR3 DNA reads TGTGCCATCAGTGAGTCGTACGGGACAGGGGGTGGCTACACCTTC.

The chain has TRBV9 and TRBJ2-3; D may be TRBD2 (5 bases). CDR1 is SGDLS and CDR2 is YYNGEE in the germline V gene. Trimming took off 0 bases at V and 5 bases at J, with 13 bases between the two ends. This CDR3 has 15 amino acids. The CDR3 here is CASSVATLARDTQYF. CDR3 DNA: TGTGCCAGCAGCGTAGCTACCCTAGCCAGAGATACGCAGTATTTT.

This clone was seen at least ten times. This chain links TRBV10-3 with TRBJ1-5; 8 nucleotides align to TRBD1. Germline loops: CDR1 ENHRY, CDR2 SYGVKD. CDR3 length equals 12 residues. Losses at the gene ends were 10 bases for V and 4 bases for J; bases not matched to a gene: 3. CDR3 region: CATQGVNQPQHF. CDR3 DNA: TGTGCCACACAGGGGGTAAATCAGCCCCAGCATTTT.

The chain joins TRBV28 to TRBJ1-3; D gene uncertain. Germline-derived CDR1 and CDR2 are MDHEN and SYDVKM. The V end was cut by 1 base, the J end by 2 bases, with 21 bases between. The CDR3 spans 19 residues. For the CDR3, the DNA is TGTGCCAGCAGTTTATTTTGGACCAAAGGCAGGAGGCCTGGAAACACCATATATTTT. Translation gives CASSLFWTKGRRPGNTIYF.

This chain joins TRBV7-3 and TRBJ2-7; perhaps TRBD2 as D (5 bases). The ends were cut back, 5 bases at V and 4 bases at J, with 12 bases in the middle. This CDR3 comprises 13 residues. Germline V gene lookup returns CDR1 SGHTA and CDR2 FQGTGA. For the CDR3, the DNA is TGTGCCAGCAGCCCCCGAGAGGGTTACGAGCAGTACTTC. Residues: CASSPREGYEQYF.

The chain employs TRBV9 and TRBJ1-3, with a weak D call TRBD1 (5 bases). Germline CDR1 SGDLS, CDR2 YYNGEE. Trimming took off 3 bases at V and 0 bases at J, with 7 bases between the two ends. The CDR3 covers 14 residues. CDR3 sequence (DNA): TGTGCCAGCAGCGCGGACATCTCTGGAAACACCATATATTTT. This encodes CASSADISGNTIYF.